The 5 T cell receptor beta chains reported below all come from one sample, sequenced in a study of blood T cell repertoires in COVID-19. The repertoire was sequenced with immunoSEQ multiplex PCR; TCRdb's copy has only in-frame clones and lacks some. In the table there are roughly 25,000 clones, about nine tenths of which are singletons. The specimen was peripheral blood. The receptors were gathered from a woman older than 75 with acute or convalescent COVID-19.

The chain couples TRBV6-5 to TRBJ1-1; D perhaps matches TRBD1 (5 bases). The CDR3 consists of 14 residues. Trimming cost V 0 bases and J 11 bases, with 16 bases left between them. Germline CDR1 MNHEY, CDR2 SVGAGI. CDR3 in DNA: TGTGCCAGCAGTTACTCTGGGCAGGGAGGAATGGCTTTCTTT. Residues: CASSYSGQGGMAFF.

This chain links TRBV6-6 with TRBJ1-1; D gene uncertain. The CDR3 totals 13 residues. The germline CDR1 and CDR2 sequences are MNHNY and SVGAGI (reference sequence). V was trimmed by 2 bases and J by 3 bases, leaving 7 bases between them. CDR3: CASSYNRDTEAFF. CDR3 coding DNA: TGTGCCAGCAGTTACAACCGGGACACTGAAGCTTTCTTT.

This chain uses TRBV4-3 with TRBJ2-7; 7 nucleotides match TRBD2. Trimming removed 4 bases from V and 7 bases from J; junction bases left unmatched: 7. CDR1 and CDR2 (germline): LGHNA, YSLEER. The CDR3 runs 13 residues. The CDR3 bases are TGCGCCAGCAGCCGCGTCGGGGGGAGGGAGCAGTACTTC. This codes for CASSRVGGREQYF.

The chain uses TRBV9 and TRBJ2-7; perhaps TRBD2 as D (6 bases). This CDR3 has 15 residues. The germline V gene has CDR1 SGDLS and CDR2 YYNGEE. Trimming cost V 1 base and J 2 bases, with 13 bases left between them. The CDR3 DNA sequence: TGTGCCAGCAGCGTACACTTGGGACTCCCCTACGAGCAGTACTTC. Amino acids: CASSVHLGLPYEQYF. Full variable domain (missing parts from reference TRBV9 and TRBJ2-7): DSGVTQTPKHLITATGQRVTLRCSPRSGDLSVYWYQQSLDQGLQFLIQYYNGEERAKGNILERFSAQQFPDLHSELNLSSLELGDSALYFCASSVHLGLPYEQYFGPGTRLTVT.

CDR3 region: CASSLAGRVDSPLHF. Here the CDR3 DNA reads TGCGCCAGCAGCTTGGCCGGGAGGGTAGATTCACCCCTCCACTTT. This rearrangement joins TRBV5-1 to TRBJ1-6; D not resolved. Germline V gene data show CDR1 as SGHRS and CDR2 as YFSETQ. CDR3 length equals 15 residues. Trimming shortened V by 0 bases and J by 8 bases, and 12 bases separated the two germline ends.